These 25 T cell receptor beta chains share one sample of origin, sequenced in a study of blood T cell repertoires in COVID-19. Clones were sequenced by immunoSEQ multiplex PCR, and TCRdb holds only the in-frame ones, with some missing. The top ten clones hold roughly 13% of a sample with around 160,000 clones, over 80% of them seen once. The sample was PBMCs or T cells enriched from blood (not recorded which). The receptors were sampled from an older woman who had recovered from COVID-19.

This clone occurred once. The chain joins TRBV21-1 to TRBJ1-4. TRBV21-1 has pseudogene status. This CDR3 has 17 residues. Here the CDR3 reads CASSNRRQSTTNEKLFF. The DNA for the CDR3 is TGTGCCAGCAGCAATCGGCGGCAATCCACAACTAATGAAAAACTGTTTTTT.

The gene calls are TRBV2 and TRBJ1-6; TRBD1 might be the D (6 bases). The V end lost 8 bases, the J end lost 10 bases, and 15 bases lay between the germline ends. CDR3 length: 13 amino acids. Per the germline V gene, CDR1 is SNHLY and CDR2 is FYNNEI. The CDR3 here is CASDETGKSPLHF. The CDR3, as DNA: TGTGCCAGCGATGAGACAGGAAAGTCACCCCTCCACTTT.

The chain couples TRBV9 to TRBJ2-3, with TRBD2 as a possible D gene (5 bases). The CDR3 length is 14 residues. Germline assignment: CDR1 SGDLS and CDR2 YYNGEE. V lost 4 bases and J lost 2, with 11 bases in between. The CDR3 bases are TGTGCCAGCAGCACGAGCGGACTCACAGATACGCAGTATTTT. Encoded protein: CASSTSGLTDTQYF.

The chain has TRBV9 and TRBJ2-5; TRBD1 aligns across 8 bases. This CDR3 contains 13 residues. Germline assignment: CDR1 SGDLS and CDR2 YYNGEE. V was pared by 4 bases and J by 7 bases, with 6 bases of the junction left unmatched. The CDR3 coding sequence is TGTGCCAGCAGCATCGACAGGGGTGGGACCCAGTACTTC. Its protein is CASSIDRGGTQYF.

This rearrangement joins TRBV4-1 to TRBJ2-3, with 14 nucleotides matching TRBD2. V lost 4 bases to trimming and J lost 0 bases; unmatched junction nucleotides: 3. The CDR3 consists of 17 residues. The germline CDR1 and CDR2 sequences are MGHRA and YSYEKL. CDR3 residues: CASSRGLAGESTDTQYF. In DNA, the CDR3 is TGCGCCAGCAGCCGGGGACTAGCGGGAGAAAGCACAGATACGCAGTATTTT.

The rearrangement uses TRBV7-9 and TRBJ2-7, with 7 bases lining up with TRBD1. The CDR3 sequence is 12 residues long. Germline trimming cut 5 bases from V and 5 bases from J; bases unmatched to any gene: 3. Per germline, CDR1 SEHNR and CDR2 FQNEAQ (reference sequence). DNA of the CDR3: TGTGCCAGCAGCGATACAGGGGACGAGCAGTACTTC. It codes for CASSDTGDEQYF.

V gene TRBV28 combines with J gene TRBJ2-1; D possibly corresponds to TRBD2 (6 bases). There are 14 residues in the CDR3. Deletions cut 7 bases from V and 6 bases from J, with 16 bases between. Germline-derived CDR1 and CDR2 are MDHEN and SYDVKM. The CDR3 DNA is TGTGCCAGCACTATGGAGGGGCCAAGCAATGAGCAGTTCTTC. Its protein is CASTMEGPSNEQFF.

V and J are TRBV2 and TRBJ1-1; possibly TRBD1 for D (5 bases). The CDR3 contains 13 residues. Trimming removed 4 bases at V and 8 bases at J, with 14 bases between. Germline V gene sequence: CDR1 SNHLY, CDR2 FYNNEI. The CDR3 spells CASSGVRAGEAFF. DNA of the CDR3: TGTGCCAGCAGTGGGGTCCGGGCAGGGGAAGCTTTCTTT.

This clone was counted only a few times. This chain joins TRBV2 and TRBJ1-1; TRBD1 matches 11 bases. This CDR3 is built from 14 residues. Unmatched junction bases numbered 7, after V lost 6 bases and J lost 7 bases. Germline V gives CDR1 SNHLY, CDR2 FYNNEI. CDR3: CASSGGDRGIEAFF. The CDR3 nucleotides read TGTGCCAGCAGCGGAGGGGACAGGGGGATTGAAGCTTTCTTT.

V gene TRBV5-5 combines with J gene TRBJ1-2, with D perhaps TRBD1 (5 bases). Trimming pared 1 base from V and 0 bases from J, leaving 13 bases between. Germline CDR1 SGHKS, CDR2 YYEKEE (reference sequence). The CDR3 totals 16 residues. CDR3 sequence: CASSLMQGRANYGYTF. CDR3 bases: TGTGCCAGCAGCTTGATGCAGGGAAGGGCTAACTATGGCTACACCTTC.

The V and J genes are TRBV5-1 and TRBJ1-1, with D possibly TRBD1 on 6 matching bases. Per germline, CDR1 SGHRS and CDR2 YFSETQ. Deletions cut 4 bases from V and 0 bases from J, with 13 bases between. The CDR3 covers 15 residues. CDR3 coding DNA: TGCGCCAGCAGCCTCGACAGGTTGGTGAACACTGAAGCTTTCTTT. Its translation is CASSLDRLVNTEAFF.

This clone was recorded once. This chain uses TRBV10-3 with TRBJ2-7, with 7 bases aligning to TRBD1. Per germline, CDR1 ENHRY and CDR2 SYGVKD. The CDR3 runs 16 residues. The junction had 11 bases not matched to a gene; V was cut back by 3 bases and J by 3 bases. The CDR3 sequence is CAISDTRWDRGYEQYF. The CDR3 DNA is TGTGCCATCAGTGACACCCGCTGGGACAGAGGCTACGAGCAGTACTTC.

This clone has more than one count but fewer than ten. The chain combines TRBV5-1 with TRBJ1-3, with unresolved D. CDR1 is SGHRS and CDR2 is YFSETQ in the germline V gene. This CDR3 comprises 16 residues. Between the trimmed V and J ends, which lost 3 bases and 0 bases, there was a span of 13 bases. CDR3 nucleotide sequence: TGCGCCAGCAGCTCAGATATTCTCCGCTCTGGAAACACCATATATTTT. Protein: CASSSDILRSGNTIYF.

There are many counts of this clone. The CDR3 protein is CASSPPLSGVSYEQYF. CDR3 in DNA: TGTGCCAGCAGCCCTCCGCTTAGCGGTGTCTCCTACGAGCAGTACTTC. V usage is TRBV7-8 and J usage is TRBJ2-7; the D gene is possibly TRBD2 (6 bases). The CDR3 covers 16 residues. Trimming shortened V by 5 bases and J by 0 bases, and 17 bases separated the two germline ends. Germline CDR1 is SGHVS and CDR2 is FQNEAQ.

This clone was observed a few times. The chain uses TRBV24-1 and TRBJ2-2; possible D gene TRBD2, 6 bases. Per the germline V gene, CDR1 is KGHDR and CDR2 is SFDVKD. Trimming pared 4 bases from V and 7 bases from J, leaving 15 bases between. The CDR3 contains 15 residues. The CDR3 DNA follows: TGTGCCACCAGTGAGAGCGGGCTCTGGGGCGGGGAGCTGTTTTTT. Protein sequence: CATSESGLWGGELFF.

The chain employs TRBV4-2 and TRBJ2-7; D uncertain. The V gene's germline CDR1 is LGHNA and CDR2 YNFKEQ. The V and J ends lost 0 bases and 7 bases respectively, with 16 bases between them. This CDR3 contains 15 residues. CDR3 nucleotides: TGTGCCAGCAGCCAAGATTCCTCCAAGGCGAGGGAGCAGTACTTC. Translation gives CASSQDSSKAREQYF.

CDR3 residues: CASSFGGSDRDTQYF. The CDR3 region has the DNA TGCGCCAGCAGCTTTGGGGGGTCGGATCGAGATACGCAGTATTTT. The chain carries TRBV5-1 and TRBJ2-3, with D possibly matching TRBD2 (6 bases). The CDR3 loop spans 15 amino acids. Trimming left V 2 bases short and J 5 bases short, with 15 bases between. Per germline, CDR1 SGHRS and CDR2 YFSETQ. Full variable domain (missing parts from reference TRBV5-1 and TRBJ2-3): KAGVTQTPRYLIKTRGQQVTLSCSPISGHRSVSWYQQTPGQGLQFLFEYFSETQRNKGNFPGRFSGRQFSNSRSEMNVSTLELGDSALYLCASSFGGSDRDTQYFGPGTRLTVL.

The chain couples TRBV9 to TRBJ2-3; 8 positions match TRBD1. The CDR3 totals 15 residues. Trimming took 2 bases from V and 6 from J; bases not matched to a gene: 8. Germline V gene lookup returns CDR1 SGDLS and CDR2 YYNGEE. The CDR3 DNA is TGTGCCAGCAGCGTCGACAGGGGACACGTGGATACGCAGTATTTT. Translating gives CASSVDRGHVDTQYF. Full variable domain (rest looked up from reference TRBV9 and TRBJ2-3): DSGVTQTPKHLITATGQRVTLRCSPRSGDLSVYWYQQSLDQGLQFLIQYYNGEERAKGNILERFSAQQFPDLHSELNLSSLELGDSALYFCASSVDRGHVDTQYFGPGTRLTVL.

The V and J genes are TRBV3-1 (or the pseudogene TRBV3-2) and TRBJ2-1; 14 positions match TRBD2. The CDR3 extends over 23 amino acids. V shed 0 bases and J 1 base; nucleotides not matched to a gene: 17. CDR1 and CDR2 (germline): LGHDT, YNNKEL (reference sequence). CDR3 nucleotides: TGTGCCAGCAGCCAAGATATTTACCCCCGGGGACTAGCGGGAGTCTGGTCCTACAATGAGCAGTTCTTC. As protein: CASSQDIYPRGLAGVWSYNEQFF.

The chain employs TRBV7-9 and TRBJ1-2; no clear D. CDR3 size: 14 residues. Germline values: CDR1 SEHNR, CDR2 FQNEAQ (reference sequence). V was cut by 5 bases and J by 6 bases, with 16 bases left in between. The DNA of the CDR3 is TGTGCCAGCAGCGCGAACCCAGGAATCGATGGCTACACCTTC. Its protein is CASSANPGIDGYTF. Using reference TRBV7-9 and TRBJ1-2 for the parts outside the CDR3, the full variable domain is DTGVSQNPRHKITKRGQNVTFRCDPISEHNRLYWYRQTLGQGPEFLTYFQNEAQLEKSRLLSDRFSAERPKGSFSTLEIQRTEQGDSAMYLCASSANPGIDGYTFGSGTRLTVV.

This clone was seen only once. This chain connects TRBV2 to TRBJ2-5, with TRBD2 as a possible D gene (7 bases). Germline CDR1 SNHLY, CDR2 FYNNEI. With 6 bases removed from V and 2 bases from J, the gap between germline ends came to 16 bases. This CDR3 has 15 amino acids. CDR3 in DNA: TGTGCCAGCAGCCAAATGGGGGGGGCGCAAGAGACCCAGTACTTC. Translation gives CASSQMGGAQETQYF.

This chain connects TRBV7-9 to TRBJ2-3, with 12 bases lining up with TRBD2. Germline assignment: CDR1 SEHNR and CDR2 FQNEAQ (reference sequence). CDR3 length: 15 residues. The V gene end was trimmed by 8 bases and the J gene end by 6 bases; junction bases not matched to a gene: 9. The CDR3 bases are TGTGCCAGCGCCAGACTAGCGGGAGTCGGGGATACGCAGTATTTT. As protein: CASARLAGVGDTQYF.

The rearrangement uses TRBV27 and TRBJ1-6; a possible D gene is TRBD1 (5 bases). CDR1 and CDR2 (germline): MNHEY, SMNVEV (reference sequence). V was clipped by 3 bases and J by 8 bases, with 14 bases between them. The CDR3 contains 15 residues. The CDR3 DNA reads TGTGCCAGCAGTTTTACGCAGGGATCCGATTCACCCCTCCACTTT. Its translation: CASSFTQGSDSPLHF.

This chain uses TRBV18 with TRBJ2-6; the D gene is possibly TRBD2 (6 bases). The ends were cut back, 2 bases at V and 2 bases at J, with 7 bases in the middle. Germline V gene sequence: CDR1 KGHSH, CDR2 LQKENI. The CDR3 has 15 amino acids. The CDR3 loop reads CASSPGEAGANVLTF. Here the CDR3 DNA reads TGTGCCAGCTCACCAGGGGAGGCTGGGGCCAACGTCCTGACTTTC.

This chain uses TRBV5-4 with TRBJ1-6; the D gene is possibly TRBD1 (5 bases). The CDR3 totals 14 residues. CDR1 is SGHNT, CDR2 YYREEE, per germline (reference sequence). The V end was cut by 5 bases, the J end by 4 bases, with 10 bases between. CDR3 nucleotides: TGTGCCAGCAGTCGGGGGAAGTATAATTCACCCCTCCACTTT. Residues: CASSRGKYNSPLHF.